The T cell receptor (beta chain) described here comes from a study of somatic mutations in cytotoxic T cells in rheumatoid arthritis. The study pulled out CD4+ and CD8+ cells with positive magnetic bead selection and then checked their purity by flow cytometry. CDR3 length: 15 amino acids. The germline gives CDR1 SNHLY, CDR2 FYNNEI. J gave up 1 base and V 10 bases, and 8 bases lay outside the gene matches. Per the authors' pipeline: Matches to published virus-specific TCRB sequences were rare among patient CD8+ clones larger than 1%. Assay used: immunoSEQ multiplex PCR; TCRdb lists only in-frame clones, some missing. The V and J calls and clone size were taken over from that table, and D and trimming were inferred from the DNA. This table holds 15,000 to 20,000 clones, around 86% found once.

The receptor was isolated from a man in his late teens or twenties with rheumatoid arthritis. The sequenced material came from CD8+ T cells sorted from blood. The gene calls are TRBV2 and TRBJ2-3; 10 bases are a match to TRBD2. CDR3 DNA sequence: TGTGCCACAACCTTAGGGACTAGCGGCACAGATACGCAGTATTTT. It encodes CATTLGTSGTDTQYF.